This T cell receptor beta chain was sequenced for a study of CD8 T cells in Susac syndrome. An input of about 0.5 to 1 ug of RNA was subjected to reverse transcription using random hexamers. TCRdb used MiXCR to reprocess the immunoSEQ multiplex PCR reads, holding one entry per CDR3 protein. The table has under 200,000 distinct CDR3 sequences, 95% seen once; the top ten hold approximately 0.1%. The CDR3 length is 12 residues. Germline-derived CDR1 and CDR2 are KGHDR and SFDVKD. With 0 bases removed from V and 5 bases from J, the gap between germline ends came to 3 bases. TCR beta sequencing was performed on blood CD8+ and CD4+ T cells. Negative magnetic isolation gave CD8+ and CD4+ cells; FACS enriched CD8+ TEMRA.

The chain employs TRBV24-1 and TRBJ2-5; D is undetermined. This receptor was taken from a human donor in good health. The sequencing input was CD4+ T cells from PBMCs. The CDR3 bases are TGTGCCACCAGTGATTTGCGCGAGACCCAGTACTTC. Its protein is CATSDLRETQYF.